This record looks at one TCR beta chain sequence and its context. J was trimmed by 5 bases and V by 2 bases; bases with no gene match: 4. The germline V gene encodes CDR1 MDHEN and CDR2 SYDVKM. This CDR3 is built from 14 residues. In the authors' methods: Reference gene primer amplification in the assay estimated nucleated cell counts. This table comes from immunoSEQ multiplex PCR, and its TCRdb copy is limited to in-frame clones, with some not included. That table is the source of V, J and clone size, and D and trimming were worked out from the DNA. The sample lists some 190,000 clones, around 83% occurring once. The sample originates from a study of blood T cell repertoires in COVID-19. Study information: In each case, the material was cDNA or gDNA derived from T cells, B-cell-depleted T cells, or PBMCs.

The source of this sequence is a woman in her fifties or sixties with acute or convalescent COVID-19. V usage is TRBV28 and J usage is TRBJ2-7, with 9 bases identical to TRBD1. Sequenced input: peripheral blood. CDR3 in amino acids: CASSLGTGSHEQYF. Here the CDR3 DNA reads TGTGCCAGCAGTTTAGGGACAGGGTCCCACGAGCAGTACTTC.